This record looks at one T cell receptor beta chain sequence and its context. As handled by the study authors: Amplification of reference gene primers was used by the study to estimate nucleated cell counts. Generated by immunoSEQ multiplex PCR, the TCRdb table keeps only in-frame clones and is missing some. The V and J calls and clone size come from that table; D and trimming were worked out from the DNA. The sample lists approximately 290,000 clones, roughly 88% occurring once. This sample is drawn from a study of blood T cell repertoires in COVID-19. About the study: Acute and convalescent COVID-19 specimens originated in the United States, Italy and Spain.

V lost 6 bases to trimming and J lost 9 bases; unmatched junction nucleotides: 9. The CDR3 contains 15 residues. CDR1 MNHEY and CDR2 SVGAGI come from the germline V gene. The rearrangement uses TRBV6-5 and TRBJ1-6; 9 nucleotides match TRBD1. The clonotype originates from a human donor with COVID-19, enrolled during active disease. The donor label of this sample is uncertain. Sequenced: peripheral blood. The CDR3 reads CASRTSRDRVSPLHF. The CDR3 DNA is TGTGCCAGCAGGACCAGCCGGGACAGGGTTTCACCCCTCCACTTT.